This TCR beta chain was identified in a study of identical twins. V lost 7 bases, J lost 1 base, and 13 bases lay in between. The CDR3 contains 14 residues. Germline V CDR1 and CDR2: MGHRA, YSYEKL. Study-level findings and limits: Findings came from cross-sectional statistics, without long-term follow-up of donors.

This clonotype showed up just a few times. Its matching antigen is unknown. TCRdb reprocessed the 5' RACE reads via MiXCR and lists one record per CDR3 protein. Altogether about 690,000 distinct CDR3 sequences are present, 5.5% to 6.5% being singletons, with the ten largest covering about 2%. The chain recombines TRBV4-1 with TRBJ1-1, with D possibly matching TRBD1 (6 bases). The sequenced sample was naive T cells sorted from blood. This clonotype was sampled from a man aged 18-30 years in good health. In DNA, the CDR3 is TGCGCCAGCAACGCGGGGGCGCCGAACACTGAAGCTTTCTTT. Translating gives CASNAGAPNTEAFF.